This T cell receptor (beta chain) emerged from a study of CD8+ T cells in alopecia areata. Study results and limitations: Scalp sequencing also captures normal skin's resident alphabeta T cells. It was less clear whether patients shared TCRs than it was in mice, possibly because of HLA.

cDNA reverse transcribed from extracted RNA served as the sequencing template. Assay: immunoSEQ multiplex PCR; the TCRdb copy retains only in-frame clones and omits some. The table records around 35,000 clones, 45% to 70% of them present only once. This CDR3 comprises 17 residues. CDR1 is MNHNS, CDR2 SASEGT, per germline. After removal of 0 bases from V and 4 bases from J, the junction contained 10 bases not matched to a gene. This clone was detected only once. Antigen specificity is unknown. Sorting of the five patients' CD4+ cells gave CD25+CD127- cells as the output. Punch biopsies of lesional scalp, plus peripheral blood, were taken from alopecia areata patients. From PBMCs, CD4+ and CD8+ T cells were sorted.

Sequencing was carried out using CD4+ Tregs sorted from blood. The chain joins TRBV6-1 to TRBJ2-5, with 8 bases aligning to TRBD2. This sequence was found in a human donor with alopecia areata. CDR3 region: CASSEAGAGAGSETQYF. CDR3 DNA: TGTGCCAGCAGTGAAGCGGGAGCGGGGGCCGGGTCAGAGACCCAGTACTTC.